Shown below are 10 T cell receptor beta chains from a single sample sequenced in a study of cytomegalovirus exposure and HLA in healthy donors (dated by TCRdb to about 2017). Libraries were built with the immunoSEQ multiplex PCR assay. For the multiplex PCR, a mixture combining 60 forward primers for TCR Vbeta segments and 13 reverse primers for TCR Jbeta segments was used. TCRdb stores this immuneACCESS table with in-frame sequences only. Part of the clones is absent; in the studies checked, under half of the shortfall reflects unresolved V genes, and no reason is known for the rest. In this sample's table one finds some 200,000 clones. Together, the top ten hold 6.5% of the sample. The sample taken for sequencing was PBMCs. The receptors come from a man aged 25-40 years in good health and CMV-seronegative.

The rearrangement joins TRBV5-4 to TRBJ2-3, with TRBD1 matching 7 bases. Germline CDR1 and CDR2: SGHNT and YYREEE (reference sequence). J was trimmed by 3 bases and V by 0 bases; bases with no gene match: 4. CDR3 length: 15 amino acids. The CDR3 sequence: CASSLGTGDTDTQYF. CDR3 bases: TGTGCCAGCAGCTTGGGGACAGGTGATACAGATACGCAGTATTTT.

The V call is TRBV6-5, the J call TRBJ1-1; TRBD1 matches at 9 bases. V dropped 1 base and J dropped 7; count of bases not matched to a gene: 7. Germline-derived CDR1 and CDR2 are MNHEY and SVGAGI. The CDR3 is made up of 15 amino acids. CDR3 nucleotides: TGTGCCAGCAGTTACTTTGGACAGGGGAATAGTGAAGCTTTCTTT. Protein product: CASSYFGQGNSEAFF.

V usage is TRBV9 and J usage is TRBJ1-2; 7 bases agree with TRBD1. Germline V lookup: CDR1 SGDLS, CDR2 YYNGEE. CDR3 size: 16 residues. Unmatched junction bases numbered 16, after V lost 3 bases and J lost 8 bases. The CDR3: CASSDHAQGNQGGYTF. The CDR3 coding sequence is TGTGCCAGCAGCGATCATGCACAGGGGAATCAGGGAGGCTACACCTTC.

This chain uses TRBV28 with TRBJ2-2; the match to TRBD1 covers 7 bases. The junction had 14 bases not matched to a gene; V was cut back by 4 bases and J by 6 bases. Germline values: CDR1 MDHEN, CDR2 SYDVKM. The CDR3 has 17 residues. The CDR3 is CASSSLTQRQGAGELFF. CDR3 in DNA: TGTGCCAGCAGTTCCCTGACCCAGCGGCAGGGGGCCGGGGAGCTGTTTTTT. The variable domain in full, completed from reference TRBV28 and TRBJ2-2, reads DVKVTQSSRYLVKRTGEKVFLECVQDMDHENMFWYRQDPGLGLRLIYFSYDVKMKEKGDIPEGYSVSREKKERFSLILESASTNQTSMYLCASSSLTQRQGAGELFFGEGSRLTVL.

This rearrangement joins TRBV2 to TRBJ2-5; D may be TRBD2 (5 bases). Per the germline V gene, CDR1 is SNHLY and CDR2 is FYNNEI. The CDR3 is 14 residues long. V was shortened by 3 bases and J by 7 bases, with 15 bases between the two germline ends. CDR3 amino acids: CASSDEGWEGTQYF. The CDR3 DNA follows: TGTGCCAGCAGTGACGAGGGTTGGGAAGGGACCCAGTACTTC.

The CDR3 region is CASSLRRDTNTGELFF. The CDR3 region has the DNA TGTGCCAGCAGCTTAAGGCGAGACACGAACACCGGGGAGCTGTTTTTT. The chain employs TRBV7-9 and TRBJ2-2, with D unclear. From germline, CDR1 is SEHNR and CDR2 FQNEAQ (reference sequence). There are 16 residues in the CDR3. V lost 2 bases to trimming and J lost 0 bases, with 10 bases between them.

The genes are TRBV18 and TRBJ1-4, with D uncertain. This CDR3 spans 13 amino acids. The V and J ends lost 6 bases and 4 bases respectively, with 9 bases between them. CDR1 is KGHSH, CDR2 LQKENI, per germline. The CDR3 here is CASSESGNEKLFF. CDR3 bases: TGTGCCAGCTCGGAAAGCGGTAATGAAAAACTGTTTTTT.

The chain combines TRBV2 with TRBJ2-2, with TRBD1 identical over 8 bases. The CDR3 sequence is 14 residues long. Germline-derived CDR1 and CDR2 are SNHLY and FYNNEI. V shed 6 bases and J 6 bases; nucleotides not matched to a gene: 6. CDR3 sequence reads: CASREQGAAGELFF. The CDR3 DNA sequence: TGTGCCAGCAGGGAGCAGGGGGCGGCCGGGGAGCTGTTTTTT.

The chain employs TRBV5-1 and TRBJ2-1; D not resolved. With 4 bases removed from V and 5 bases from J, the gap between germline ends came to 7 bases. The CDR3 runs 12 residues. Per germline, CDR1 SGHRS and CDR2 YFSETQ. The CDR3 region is CASSLTDNEQFF. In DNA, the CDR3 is TGCGCCAGCAGCCTAACCGACAATGAGCAGTTCTTC.

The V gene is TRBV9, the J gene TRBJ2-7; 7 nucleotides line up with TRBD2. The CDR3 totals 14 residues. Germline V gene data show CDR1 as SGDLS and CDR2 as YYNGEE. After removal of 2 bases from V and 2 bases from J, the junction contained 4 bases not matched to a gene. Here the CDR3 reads CASSVSSGTYEQYF. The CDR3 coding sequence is TGTGCCAGCAGCGTTTCTAGCGGCACCTACGAGCAGTACTTC. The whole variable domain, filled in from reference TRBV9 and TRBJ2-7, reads DSGVTQTPKHLITATGQRVTLRCSPRSGDLSVYWYQQSLDQGLQFLIQYYNGEERAKGNILERFSAQQFPDLHSELNLSSLELGDSALYFCASSVSSGTYEQYFGPGTRLTVT.